The following is a T cell receptor beta chain sequence with its context. These data belong to a study of blood T cell repertoires in COVID-19. The CDR3 is 16 residues long. Some clones are missing from TCRdb's copy, which holds only in-frame ones; the method was immunoSEQ multiplex PCR. The data contain about 210,000 clones, around 82% of them singletons. This receptor was identified in a man between 50 and 59 years old with active or convalescent COVID-19. The material sequenced was peripheral blood. The rearrangement uses TRBV21-1 and TRBJ2-2; the table's D gene call, TRBD2, was not cross checked with the DNA. TRBV21-1 is annotated as a pseudogene. In DNA, the CDR3 is TGTGCCAGCAGCAACTCGAGGCGGGGGGGCACCGGGGAGCTGTTTTTT. Its translation: CASSNSRRGGTGELFF.